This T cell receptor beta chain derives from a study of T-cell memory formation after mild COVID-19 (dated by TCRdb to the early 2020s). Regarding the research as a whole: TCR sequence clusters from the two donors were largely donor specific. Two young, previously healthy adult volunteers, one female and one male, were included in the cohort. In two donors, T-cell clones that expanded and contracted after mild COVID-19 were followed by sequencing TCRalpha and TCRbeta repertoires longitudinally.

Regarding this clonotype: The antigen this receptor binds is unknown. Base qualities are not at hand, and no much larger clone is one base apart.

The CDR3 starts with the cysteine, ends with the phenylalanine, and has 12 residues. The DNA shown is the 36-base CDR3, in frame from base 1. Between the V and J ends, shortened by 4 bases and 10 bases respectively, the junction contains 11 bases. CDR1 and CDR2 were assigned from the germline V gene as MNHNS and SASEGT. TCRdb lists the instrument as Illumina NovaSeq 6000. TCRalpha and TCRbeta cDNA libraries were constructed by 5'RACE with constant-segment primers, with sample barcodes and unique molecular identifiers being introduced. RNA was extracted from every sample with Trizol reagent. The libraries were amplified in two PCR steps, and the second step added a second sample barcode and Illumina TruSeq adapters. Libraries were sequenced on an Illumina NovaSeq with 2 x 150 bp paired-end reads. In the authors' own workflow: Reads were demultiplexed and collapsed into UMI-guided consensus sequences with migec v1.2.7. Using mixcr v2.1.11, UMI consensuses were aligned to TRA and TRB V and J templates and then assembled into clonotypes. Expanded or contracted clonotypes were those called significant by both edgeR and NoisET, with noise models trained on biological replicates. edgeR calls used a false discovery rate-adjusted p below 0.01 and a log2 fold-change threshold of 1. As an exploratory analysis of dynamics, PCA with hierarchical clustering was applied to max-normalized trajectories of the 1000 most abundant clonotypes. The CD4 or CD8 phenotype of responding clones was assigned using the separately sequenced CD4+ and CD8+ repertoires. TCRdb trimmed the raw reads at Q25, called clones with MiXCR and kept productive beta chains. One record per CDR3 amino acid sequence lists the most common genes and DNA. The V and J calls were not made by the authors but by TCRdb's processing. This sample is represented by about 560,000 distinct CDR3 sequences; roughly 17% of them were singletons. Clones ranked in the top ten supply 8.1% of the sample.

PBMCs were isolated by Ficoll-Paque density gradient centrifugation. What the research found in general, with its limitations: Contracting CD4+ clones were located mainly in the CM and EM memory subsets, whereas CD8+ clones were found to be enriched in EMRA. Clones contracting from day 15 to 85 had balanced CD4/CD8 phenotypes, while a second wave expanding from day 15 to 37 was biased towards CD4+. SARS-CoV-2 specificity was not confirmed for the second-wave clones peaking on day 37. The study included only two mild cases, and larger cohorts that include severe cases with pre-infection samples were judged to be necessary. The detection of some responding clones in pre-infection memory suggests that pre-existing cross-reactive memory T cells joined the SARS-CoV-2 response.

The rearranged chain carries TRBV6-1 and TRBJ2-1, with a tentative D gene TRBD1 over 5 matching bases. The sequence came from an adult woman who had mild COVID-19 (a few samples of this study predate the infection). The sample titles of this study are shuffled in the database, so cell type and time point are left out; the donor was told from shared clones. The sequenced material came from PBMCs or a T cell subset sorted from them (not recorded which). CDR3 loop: CASSGTLGEQFF. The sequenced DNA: TGTGCCAGCAGTGGGACACTGGGGGAGCAGTTCTTC.